A selection of T cell receptor beta chains follows, all from one sample in a study of technical replicates of blood from a few donors. Clones were sequenced by immunoSEQ multiplex PCR, and TCRdb holds only the in-frame ones, with some missing. Of about 50,000 clones listed, more than 90% are singletons. The sequenced material came from PBMCs. The receptors were sampled from a human donor in good health. Some clones in this sample may be carry-over from other donors' samples. Both conserved end residues are part of each CDR3. A D gene is named only where the DNA matches it firmly.

TRBJ1-1,.,TRBV18,CASSLTANTEAFF
TRBJ2-1,.,TRBV7-6,CASSLLSNEQFF
TRBJ2-2,.,TRBV27,CASSPYRQQNTGELFF
TRBJ1-3,TRBD1,TRBV7-9,CASSRDRNYGTSGNTIYF
TRBJ2-1,TRBD2,TRBV9,CASTPGGDPYNEQFF
TRBJ2-7,TRBD2,TRBV5-6,CASSQLAGEGEQYF
TRBJ2-2,TRBD1,TRBV30,CAWTDDRDNTGELFF
TRBJ1-4,TRBD1,TRBV7-8,CASSPVKGQWEKLFF
TRBJ2-1,.,TRBV11-3,CASSRGSGIRDEQFF
TRBJ2-5,TRBD2,TRBV5-1,CASSLGSLAGGQETQYF
TRBJ1-5,TRBD1,TRBV7-2,CASSSGTGFNQPQHF
TRBJ1-2,.,TRBV6-6,CASSKGLNYGYTF
TRBJ2-7,TRBD2,TRBV19,CASSIWVAGASYEQYF
TRBJ2-1,TRBD2,TRBV5-1,CASSASGGYNEQFF
TRBJ2-2,TRBD1,TRBV27,CASSSGQGANTGELFF
TRBJ2-5,TRBD2,TRBV28,CASSLGTSGRAGETQYF
TRBJ2-7,.,TRBV7-9,CASSLGYFEQYF
TRBJ2-7,TRBD2,TRBV5-6,CASSFEGTSSHRSYEQYF
TRBJ2-1,TRBD1,TRBV2,CATRAGQGVNEQFF
TRBJ2-2,.,TRBV12-5,CASGSPPGEISNTGELFF
TRBJ2-5,.,TRBV4-2,CASSQEALEETQYF
TRBJ2-3,.,TRBV12-5,CASGLGRGTDTQYF
TRBJ1-2,.,TRBV6-6,CASHGQYGYTF
TRBJ1-6,.,TRBV27,CASSIRRQDNSPLHF
TRBJ2-5,TRBD1,TRBV15,CATSNGQGKETQYF
TRBJ2-5,TRBD2,TRBV7-2,CASSLLGLAPGETQYF
TRBJ2-5,.,TRBV4-3,CASSQTRESWETQYF
TRBJ2-3,TRBD2,TRBV30,CAWSVTSGRNTQYF
TRBJ2-3,.,TRBV7-3,CASSPLSTDTQYF
TRBJ2-3,.,TRBV5-1,CASSDAQGRTDTQYF
TRBJ1-1,.,TRBV15,CATSAVSRGISEAFF
TRBJ2-1,.,TRBV4-1,CASSQVVRDERYEQFF
TRBJ2-2,TRBD2,TRBV5-5,CASSVTGTSPTGAGELFF
TRBJ2-7,TRBD2,TRBV6-6,CASSSSGSMSYEQYF
TRBJ2-7,.,TRBV28,CASSEGAYEQYF
TRBJ2-5,TRBD2,TRBV18,CASSPTSGRASETQYF
TRBJ2-1,.,TRBV30,CAWSHDNEQFF
TRBJ2-1,TRBD1,TRBV19,CASSSDRGDHSYNEQFF
TRBJ2-5,TRBD2,TRBV6-5,CASSYLAGGGGEAQYF
TRBJ1-2,.,TRBV4-1,CASSQFGEYGYTF
TRBJ1-4,TRBD1,TRBV29-1,CSVPGQGGNVEKLFF
TRBJ2-7,.,TRBV6-5,CASSPPGTYEQYF
TRBJ2-3,TRBD2,TRBV5-1,CASSIPSGRAGDTQYF
TRBJ2-7,.,TRBV4-2,CASSQDRGAGPDEQYF
TRBJ2-7,.,TRBV4-2,CASSQDKGGEQYF
TRBJ2-5,TRBD2,TRBV23-1,CASSQSRFWEGQETQYF
TRBJ2-7,TRBD1,TRBV9,CASSPGQGSSYEQYF
TRBJ2-1,TRBD2,TRBV6-6,CAVREAGGPENEQFF
TRBJ2-1,TRBD2,TRBV7-6,CASSPGTSGGYYNEQFF